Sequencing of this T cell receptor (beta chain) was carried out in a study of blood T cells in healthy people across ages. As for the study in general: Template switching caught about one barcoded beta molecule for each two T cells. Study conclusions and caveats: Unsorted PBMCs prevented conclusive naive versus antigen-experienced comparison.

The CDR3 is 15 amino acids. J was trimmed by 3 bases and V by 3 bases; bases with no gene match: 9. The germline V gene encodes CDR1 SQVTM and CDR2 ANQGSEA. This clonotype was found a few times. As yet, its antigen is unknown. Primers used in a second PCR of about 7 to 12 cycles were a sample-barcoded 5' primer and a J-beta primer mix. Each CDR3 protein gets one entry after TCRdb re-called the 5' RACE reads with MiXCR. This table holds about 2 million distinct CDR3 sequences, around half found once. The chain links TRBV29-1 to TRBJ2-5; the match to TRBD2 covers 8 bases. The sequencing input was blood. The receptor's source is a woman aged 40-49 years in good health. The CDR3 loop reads CSVEFLAGRKETQYF. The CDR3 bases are TGCAGCGTTGAGTTTCTAGCGGGTAGGAAAGAGACCCAGTACTTC. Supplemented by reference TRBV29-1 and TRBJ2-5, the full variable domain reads SAVISQKPSRDICQRGTSLTIQCQVDSQVTMMFWYRQQPGQSLTLIATANQGSEATYESGFVIDKFPISRPNLTFSTLTVSNMSPEDSSIYLCSVEFLAGRKETQYFGPGTRLLVL.